This TCR beta chain was recorded in a study of control samples from healthy donors and cancer patients. Clones were sequenced by immunoSEQ multiplex PCR, and TCRdb holds only the in-frame ones, with some missing. The sample yields about 160,000 clones, approximately 90% seen once. The junction had 4 bases not matched to a gene; V was cut back by 2 bases and J by 2 bases. The length of the CDR3 is 15 residues. In germline, CDR1 is MNHEY, CDR2 SVGEGT. What was sequenced was blood. The V call is TRBV6-2 or TRBV6-3, the J call TRBJ2-5, with TRBD1 matching 8 bases. The source is a man younger than 40 in good health. CDR3 in amino acids: CASSYQGAGQETQYF. CDR3 nucleotides: TGTGCCAGCAGTTACCAGGGGGCTGGGCAAGAGACCCAGTACTTC.